The sequence of this T cell receptor (beta chain) was determined in a study of blood T cell repertoires in COVID-19. Study details: Acute and convalescent COVID-19 samples came from the United States, Italy and Spain. The analysed material was cDNA or gDNA that came from T cells, B-cell-depleted T cells, or PBMCs.

Source study methods: Using reference gene primer amplification, nucleated cell counts were estimated. Sequencing was performed with immunoSEQ multiplex PCR; in TCRdb, only in-frame clones are kept and a portion is missing. V, J and clone size are taken as reported in that table, and D and trimming were inferred from the DNA itself. The table has 150,000 to 200,000 clones, 88% seen once; the top ten hold roughly 5.5%. This receptor was identified in a man aged 40-49 years with active or convalescent COVID-19. Sequenced material: peripheral blood.

The CDR3 DNA is TGTGCCAGCAGTTTCAGGGGGCAACGCACTGAAGCTTTCTTT. Encoded protein: CASSFRGQRTEAFF. The rearrangement joins TRBV28 to TRBJ1-1, with 8 bases matching TRBD1. The CDR3 covers 14 residues. Germline V gives CDR1 MDHEN, CDR2 SYDVKM. V shed 3 bases and J 4 bases; nucleotides not matched to a gene: 4.